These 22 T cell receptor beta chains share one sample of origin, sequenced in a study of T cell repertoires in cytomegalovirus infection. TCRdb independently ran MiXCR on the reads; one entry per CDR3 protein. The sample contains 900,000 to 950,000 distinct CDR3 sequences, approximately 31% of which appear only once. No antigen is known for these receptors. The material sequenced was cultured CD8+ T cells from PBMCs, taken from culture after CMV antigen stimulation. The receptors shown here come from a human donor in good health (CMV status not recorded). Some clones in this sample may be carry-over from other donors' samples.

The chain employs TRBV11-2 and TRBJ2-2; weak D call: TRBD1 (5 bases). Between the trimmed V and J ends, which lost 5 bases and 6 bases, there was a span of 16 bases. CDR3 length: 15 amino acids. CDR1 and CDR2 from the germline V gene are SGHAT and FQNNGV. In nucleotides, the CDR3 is TGTGCCAGCAGCCCTGGTCAGGGAATCCCCGGGGAGCTGTTTTTT. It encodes CASSPGQGIPGELFF.

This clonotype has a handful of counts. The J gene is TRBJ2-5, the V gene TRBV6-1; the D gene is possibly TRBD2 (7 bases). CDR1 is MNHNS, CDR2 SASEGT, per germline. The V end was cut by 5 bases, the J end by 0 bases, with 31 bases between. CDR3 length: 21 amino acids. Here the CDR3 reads CASSWPPTGFTGEGYQETQYF. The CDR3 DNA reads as TGTGCCAGCAGTTGGCCCCCTACAGGGTTCACCGGGGAGGGGTACCAAGAGACCCAGTACTTC.

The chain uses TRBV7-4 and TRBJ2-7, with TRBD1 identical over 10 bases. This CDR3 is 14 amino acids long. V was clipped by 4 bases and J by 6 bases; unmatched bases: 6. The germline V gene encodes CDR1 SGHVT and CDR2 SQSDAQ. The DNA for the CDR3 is TGTGCCAGCAGCTCGGGACAGGGGTGGGGCGAGCAGTACTTC. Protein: CASSSGQGWGEQYF.

DNA of the CDR3: TGTGCCAGCAGCGTACGGCCGTTCGATCTCTACGAGCAGTACTTC. Its protein product is CASSVRPFDLYEQYF. V is TRBV14 and J is TRBJ2-7; D remains unclear. The CDR3 spans 15 residues. Germline V gene sequence: CDR1 SGHDN, CDR2 FVKESK. V lost 5 bases and J 3 bases, leaving 17 bases between the germline ends. Variable domain in full (rest from reference TRBV14 and TRBJ2-7): EAGVTQFPSHSVIEKGQTVTLRCDPISGHDNLYWYRRVMGKEIKFLLHFVKESKQDESGMPNNRFLAERTGGTYSTLKVQPAELEDSGVYFCASSVRPFDLYEQYFGPGTRLTVT.

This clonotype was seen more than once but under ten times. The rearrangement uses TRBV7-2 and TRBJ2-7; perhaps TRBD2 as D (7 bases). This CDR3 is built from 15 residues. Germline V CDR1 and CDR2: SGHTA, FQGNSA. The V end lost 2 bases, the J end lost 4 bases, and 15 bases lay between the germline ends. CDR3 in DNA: TGTGCCAGCAGCTTAAATGGGGGGGGCTGGTACGAGCAGTACGTC. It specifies CASSLNGGGWYEQYV.

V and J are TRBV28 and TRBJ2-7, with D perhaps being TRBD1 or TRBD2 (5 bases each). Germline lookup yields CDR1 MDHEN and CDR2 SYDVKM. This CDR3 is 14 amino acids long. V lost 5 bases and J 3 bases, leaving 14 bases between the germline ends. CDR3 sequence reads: CASSPRDGIYEQYV. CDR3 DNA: TGTGCCAGCAGTCCTAGGGACGGAATCTACGAGCAGTACGTC.

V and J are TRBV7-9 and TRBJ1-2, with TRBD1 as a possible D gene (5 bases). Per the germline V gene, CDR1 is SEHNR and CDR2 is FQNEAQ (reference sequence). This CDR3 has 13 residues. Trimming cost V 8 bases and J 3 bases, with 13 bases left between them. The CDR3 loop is CASRKTDYYGYTF. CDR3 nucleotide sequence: TGTGCCAGCCGTAAGACAGATTACTATGGCTACACCTTC.

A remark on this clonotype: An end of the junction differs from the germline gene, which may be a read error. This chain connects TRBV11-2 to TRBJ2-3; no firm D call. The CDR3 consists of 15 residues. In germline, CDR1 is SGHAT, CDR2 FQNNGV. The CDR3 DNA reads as TGTGTCAGCAGCCCGTCCGGATTTAGCACAGATACGCAGTATTTT. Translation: CVSSPSGFSTDTQYF.

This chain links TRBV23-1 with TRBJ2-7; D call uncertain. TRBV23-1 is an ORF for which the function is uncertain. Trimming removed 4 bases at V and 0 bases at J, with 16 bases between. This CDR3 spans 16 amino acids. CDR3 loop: CASSPRNVASSYEQYV. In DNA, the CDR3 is TGCGCCAGCAGTCCCCGAAATGTAGCTAGCTCCTACGAGCAGTACGTC.

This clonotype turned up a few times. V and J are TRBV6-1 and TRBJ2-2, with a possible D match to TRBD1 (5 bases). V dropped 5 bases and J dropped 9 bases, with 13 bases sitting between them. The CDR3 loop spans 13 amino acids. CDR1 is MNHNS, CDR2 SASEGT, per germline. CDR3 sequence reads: CASSRSLGRELFF. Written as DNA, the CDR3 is TGTGCCAGCAGTCGCAGTCTGGGGCGGGAGCTGTTTTTT.

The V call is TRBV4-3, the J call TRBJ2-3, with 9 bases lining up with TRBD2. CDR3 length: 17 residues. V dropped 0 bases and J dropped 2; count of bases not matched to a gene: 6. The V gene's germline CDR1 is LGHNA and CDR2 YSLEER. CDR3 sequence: CASSQDWSGGNTDTQYF. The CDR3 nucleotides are TGCGCCAGCAGCCAAGATTGGAGCGGGGGGAACACAGATACGCAGTATTTT.

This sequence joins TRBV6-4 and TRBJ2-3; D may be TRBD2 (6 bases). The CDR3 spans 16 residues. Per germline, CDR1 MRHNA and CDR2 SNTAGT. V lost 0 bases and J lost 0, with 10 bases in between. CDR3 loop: CASSDSGGLSTDTQYF. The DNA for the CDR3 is TGTGCCAGCAGTGACTCGGGAGGCCTTAGCACAGATACGCAGTATTTT.

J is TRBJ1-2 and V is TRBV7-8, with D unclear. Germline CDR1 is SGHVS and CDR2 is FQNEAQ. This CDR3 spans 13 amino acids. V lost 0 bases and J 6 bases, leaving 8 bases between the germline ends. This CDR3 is CASSLAVGNGYTF. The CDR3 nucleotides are TGTGCCAGCAGCTTAGCGGTGGGGAATGGCTACACCTTC.

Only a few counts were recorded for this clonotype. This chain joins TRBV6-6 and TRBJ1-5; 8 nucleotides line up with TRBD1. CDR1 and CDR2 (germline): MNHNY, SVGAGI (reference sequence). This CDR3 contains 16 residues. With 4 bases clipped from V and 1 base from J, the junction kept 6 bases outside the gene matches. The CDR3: CASSWTGSASNQPQHF. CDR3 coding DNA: TGTGCCAGCAGTTGGACAGGGAGTGCGAGCAATCAGCCCCAGCATTTT.

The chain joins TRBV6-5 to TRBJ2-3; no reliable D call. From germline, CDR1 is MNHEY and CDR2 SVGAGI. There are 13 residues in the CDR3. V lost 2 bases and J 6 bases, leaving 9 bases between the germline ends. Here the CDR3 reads CASSYSPPDTQYF. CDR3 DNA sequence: TGTGCCAGCAGTTACAGTCCCCCGGATACGCAGTATTTT.

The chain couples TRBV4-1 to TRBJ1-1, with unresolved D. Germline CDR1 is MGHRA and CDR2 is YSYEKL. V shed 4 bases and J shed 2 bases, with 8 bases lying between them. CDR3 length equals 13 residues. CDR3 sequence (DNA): TGCGCCAGCAGCCGCGGGTACAACACTGAAGCTTTCTTT. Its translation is CASSRGYNTEAFF.

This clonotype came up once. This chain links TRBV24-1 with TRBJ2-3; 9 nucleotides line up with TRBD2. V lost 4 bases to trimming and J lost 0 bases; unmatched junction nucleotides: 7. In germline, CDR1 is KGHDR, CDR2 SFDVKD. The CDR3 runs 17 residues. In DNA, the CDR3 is TGTGCCACCAGTGACCTTGAGCGGGGGGCGAGCACAGATACGCAGTATTTT. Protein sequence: CATSDLERGASTDTQYF.

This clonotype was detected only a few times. The CDR3: CASSTAGGANTEAFF. The CDR3 nucleotides are TGTGCCAGCAGCACCGCTGGGGGGGCGAACACTGAAGCTTTCTTT. This sequence joins TRBV27 and TRBJ1-1; possible D gene TRBD1, 6 bases. The V and J ends lost 6 bases and 1 base respectively, with 15 bases between them. Germline V CDR1 and CDR2: MNHEY, SMNVEV (reference sequence). The CDR3 contains 15 residues.

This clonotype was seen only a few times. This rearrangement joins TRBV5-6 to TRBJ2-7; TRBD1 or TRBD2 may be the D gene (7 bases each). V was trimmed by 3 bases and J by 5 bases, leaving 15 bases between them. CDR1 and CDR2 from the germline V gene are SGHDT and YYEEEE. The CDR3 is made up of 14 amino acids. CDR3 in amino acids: CASSSDREGHEQYF. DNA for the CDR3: TGTGCCAGCAGCTCAGACAGGGAGGGACACGAGCAGTACTTC.

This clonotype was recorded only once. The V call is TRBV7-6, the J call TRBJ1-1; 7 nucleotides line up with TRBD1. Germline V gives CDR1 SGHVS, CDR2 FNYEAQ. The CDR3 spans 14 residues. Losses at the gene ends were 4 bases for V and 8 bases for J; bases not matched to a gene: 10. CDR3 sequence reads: CASSSDRAAIEAFF. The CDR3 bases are TGTGCCAGCAGCTCCGACAGGGCCGCTATCGAAGCTTTCTTT.

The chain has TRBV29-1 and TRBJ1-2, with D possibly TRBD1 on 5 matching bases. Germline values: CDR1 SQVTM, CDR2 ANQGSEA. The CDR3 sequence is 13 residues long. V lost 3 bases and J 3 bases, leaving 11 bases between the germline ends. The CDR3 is CSVDSREDYGYTF. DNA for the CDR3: TGCAGCGTTGACTCCAGGGAAGACTATGGCTACACCTTC.

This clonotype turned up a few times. The CDR3 DNA reads as TGTGCCAGCAGCTTCTATACTACAGGACAGAACACTGAAGCTTTCTTT. This encodes CASSFYTTGQNTEAFF. V is TRBV11-1 and J is TRBJ1-1; D may be TRBD1 (5 bases). Germline loops: CDR1 SGHAT, CDR2 FQDESV (reference sequence). The CDR3 contains 16 residues. With 3 bases removed from V and 1 base from J, the gap between germline ends came to 15 bases.